This TCR beta chain came from a study of cytomegalovirus exposure and HLA in healthy donors. Broader study findings: Later genetic work tied a missense DCLRE1C variant to beta-chain V and J trimming. A later analysis revealed that TCR association rates differed between HLA loci, peaking at DRB1 and bottoming out at HLA-C.

The PCR made use of 60 Vbeta and 13 Jbeta primers. The data were produced by immunoSEQ multiplex PCR, yet TCRdb's version contains in-frame clones alone and is incomplete. The sample yields more than 140,000 clones, 70% to 85% seen once. Comment on this clone: No antigen is known for it.

The CDR3 spans 14 residues. Germline-derived CDR1 and CDR2 are MDHEN and SYDVKM. With 3 bases clipped from V and 4 bases from J, the junction kept 5 bases outside the gene matches. The chain employs TRBV28 and TRBJ1-2, with 7 positions matching TRBD1. The receptor was isolated from a woman between 35 and 50 years old in good health and CMV-seronegative. The sample consisted of PBMCs. CDR3 residues: CASSFHGTVYGYTF. The CDR3 coding sequence is TGTGCCAGCAGTTTTCACGGGACAGTCTATGGCTACACCTTC.